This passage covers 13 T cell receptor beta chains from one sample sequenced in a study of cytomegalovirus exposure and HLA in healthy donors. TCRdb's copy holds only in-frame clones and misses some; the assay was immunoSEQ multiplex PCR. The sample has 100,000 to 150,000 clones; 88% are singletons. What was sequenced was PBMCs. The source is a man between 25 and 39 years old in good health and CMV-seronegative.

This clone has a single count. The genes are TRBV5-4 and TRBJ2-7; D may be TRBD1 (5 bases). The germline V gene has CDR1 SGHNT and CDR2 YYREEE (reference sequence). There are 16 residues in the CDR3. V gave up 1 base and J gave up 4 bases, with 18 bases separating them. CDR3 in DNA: TGTGCCAGCAGCTTGAAACCCAGGGATTCTGATTACGAGCAGTACTTC. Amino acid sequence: CASSLKPRDSDYEQYF.

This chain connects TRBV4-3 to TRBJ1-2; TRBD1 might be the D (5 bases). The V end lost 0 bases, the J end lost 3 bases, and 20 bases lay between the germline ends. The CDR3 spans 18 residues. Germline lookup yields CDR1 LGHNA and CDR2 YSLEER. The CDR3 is CASSQDLPRGGRDYGYTF. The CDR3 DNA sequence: TGCGCCAGCAGCCAAGATCTCCCGCGGGGGGGTCGCGACTATGGCTACACCTTC.

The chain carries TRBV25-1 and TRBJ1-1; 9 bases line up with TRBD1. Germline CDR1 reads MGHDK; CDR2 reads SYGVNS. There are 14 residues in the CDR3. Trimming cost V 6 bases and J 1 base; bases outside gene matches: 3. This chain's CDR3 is CASRGQGRNTEAFF. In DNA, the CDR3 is TGTGCCAGCAGGGGACAGGGAAGGAACACTGAAGCTTTCTTT.

The CDR3 DNA follows: TGTGCCAGCACTCGCGCGGGAGCTAACAATGAGCAGTTCTTC. Its protein product is CASTRAGANNEQFF. The chain links TRBV9 to TRBJ2-1; 7 bases line up with TRBD2. The germline CDR1 and CDR2 sequences are SGDLS and YYNGEE. This CDR3 spans 14 amino acids. V shed 6 bases and J 5 bases; nucleotides not matched to a gene: 8.

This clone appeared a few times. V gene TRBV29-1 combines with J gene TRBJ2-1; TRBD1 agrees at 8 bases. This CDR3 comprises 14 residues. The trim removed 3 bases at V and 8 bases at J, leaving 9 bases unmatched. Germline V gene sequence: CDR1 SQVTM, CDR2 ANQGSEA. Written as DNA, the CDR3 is TGCAGCGTTGACGTTCCGGACAGGGACGATGAGCAGTTCTTC. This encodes CSVDVPDRDDEQFF.

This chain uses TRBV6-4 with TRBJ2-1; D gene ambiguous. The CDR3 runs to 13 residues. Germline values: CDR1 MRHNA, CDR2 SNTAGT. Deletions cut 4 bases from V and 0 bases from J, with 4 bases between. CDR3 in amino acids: CASSASSYNEQFF. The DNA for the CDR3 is TGTGCCAGCAGTGCTAGCTCCTACAATGAGCAGTTCTTC.

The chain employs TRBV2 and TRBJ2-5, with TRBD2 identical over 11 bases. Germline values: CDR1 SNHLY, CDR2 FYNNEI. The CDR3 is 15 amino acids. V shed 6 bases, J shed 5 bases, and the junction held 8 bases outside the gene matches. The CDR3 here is CASSSSGRAVETQYF. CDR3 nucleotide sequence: TGTGCCAGCAGCAGTAGCGGGAGGGCCGTGGAGACCCAGTACTTC.

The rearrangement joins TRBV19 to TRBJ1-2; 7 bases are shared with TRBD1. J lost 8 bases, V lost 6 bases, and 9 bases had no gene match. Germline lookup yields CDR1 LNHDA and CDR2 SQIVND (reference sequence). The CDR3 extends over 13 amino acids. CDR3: CASSLDRTRGYTF. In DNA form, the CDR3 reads TGTGCCAGTAGCCTGGACAGGACGAGAGGCTACACCTTC.

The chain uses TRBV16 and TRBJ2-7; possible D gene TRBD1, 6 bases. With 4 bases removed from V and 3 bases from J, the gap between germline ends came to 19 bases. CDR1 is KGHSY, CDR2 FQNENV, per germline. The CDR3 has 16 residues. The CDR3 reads CASSRGVGGEGYEQYF. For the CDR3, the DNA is TGTGCCAGCAGCCGTGGGGTAGGGGGAGAGGGCTACGAGCAGTACTTC.

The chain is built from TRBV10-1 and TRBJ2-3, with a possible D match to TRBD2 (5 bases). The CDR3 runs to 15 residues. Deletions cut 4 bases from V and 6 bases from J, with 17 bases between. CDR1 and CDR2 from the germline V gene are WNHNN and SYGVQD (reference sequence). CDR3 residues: CASSARDPQKDTQYF. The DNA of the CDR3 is TGCGCCAGCAGTGCCCGGGATCCCCAGAAGGATACGCAGTATTTT.

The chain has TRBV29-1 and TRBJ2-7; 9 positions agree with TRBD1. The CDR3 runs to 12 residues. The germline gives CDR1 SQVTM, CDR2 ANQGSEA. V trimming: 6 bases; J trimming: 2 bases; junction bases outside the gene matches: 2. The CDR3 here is CSVRDRAYEQYF. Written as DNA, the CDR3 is TGCAGCGTCCGGGACAGGGCCTACGAGCAGTACTTC.

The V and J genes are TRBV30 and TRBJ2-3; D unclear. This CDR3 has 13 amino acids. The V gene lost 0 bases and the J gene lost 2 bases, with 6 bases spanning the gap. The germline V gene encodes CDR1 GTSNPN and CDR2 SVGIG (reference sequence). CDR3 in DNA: TGTGCCTGGAGTGTAGCTAACACAGATACGCAGTATTTT. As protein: CAWSVANTDTQYF.

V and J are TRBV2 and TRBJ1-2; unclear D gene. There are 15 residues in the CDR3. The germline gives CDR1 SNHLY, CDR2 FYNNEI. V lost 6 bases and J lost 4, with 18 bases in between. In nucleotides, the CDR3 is TGTGCCAGCAGCCCCAGCGGCAAAGGAGGCTATGGCTACACCTTC. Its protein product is CASSPSGKGGYGYTF.